This T cell receptor beta chain was documented in a study of blood T cell repertoires in COVID-19. In Seattle, patients joined the study during active infection and were tracked longitudinally. Assay used: immunoSEQ multiplex PCR; TCRdb lists only in-frame clones, some missing. The sample shows about 170,000 clones, 86% of them seen only once. The length of the CDR3 is 16 residues. With V trimmed by 0 bases and J by 13 bases, 11 bases remained unmatched. Germline CDR1 and CDR2: SNHLY and FYNNEI. The chain recombines TRBV2 with TRBJ2-1, with 11 bases fitting TRBD2. Source material: peripheral blood. The clonotype comes from a woman between 55 and 75 years old with COVID-19, enrolled during active disease. CDR3 sequence (DNA): TGTGCCAGCAGTGAAGCGGCCTCGGCTAGCGGGAGGTACCAGTTCTTC. Residues: CASSEAASASGRYQFF. Full variable domain (rest looked up from reference TRBV2 and TRBJ2-1): EPEVTQTPSHQVTQMGQEVILRCVPISNHLYFYWYRQILGQKVEFLVSFYNNEISEKSEIFDDQFSVERPDGSNFTLKIRSTKLEDSAMYFCASSEAASASGRYQFFGPGTRLTVL.